This T cell receptor beta chain was recovered during a study of blood T cells in healthy people across ages. The second PCR ran roughly 6 to 12 cycles with a sample-barcoded 5' primer and J-beta primers. Each of the cDNA molecules was tagged by a template-switch adaptor with 12 random nucleotides. Each of the samples gave a minimum of 3 million paired-end reads that contained CDR3. TCRdb used MiXCR to reprocess the 5' RACE reads, holding one entry per CDR3 protein. The data contain some 780,000 distinct CDR3 sequences, more than 55% of them seen just once; the ten biggest clones take up 20% to 30%. The CDR3 spans 14 residues. Trimming took 1 base from V and 12 from J; bases not matched to a gene: 8. Germline CDR1 SGHTA, CDR2 FQGNSA. Study-level results: Naive T cell percentage strongly correlated with TCR beta diversity. Among T cells, TCR beta diversity per million cells dropped roughly linearly as age rose.

As to this clonotype: Its matching antigen is unknown.

The chain is built from TRBV7-2 and TRBJ2-1, with 8 bases that match TRBD2. The TCR sequence derives from a man in his forties in good health. The sample comprised blood. Written as DNA, the CDR3 is TGTGCCAGCAGCTTAGATCTAGCGGGTAGGGGGCAGTTCTTC. Residues: CASSLDLAGRGQFF.